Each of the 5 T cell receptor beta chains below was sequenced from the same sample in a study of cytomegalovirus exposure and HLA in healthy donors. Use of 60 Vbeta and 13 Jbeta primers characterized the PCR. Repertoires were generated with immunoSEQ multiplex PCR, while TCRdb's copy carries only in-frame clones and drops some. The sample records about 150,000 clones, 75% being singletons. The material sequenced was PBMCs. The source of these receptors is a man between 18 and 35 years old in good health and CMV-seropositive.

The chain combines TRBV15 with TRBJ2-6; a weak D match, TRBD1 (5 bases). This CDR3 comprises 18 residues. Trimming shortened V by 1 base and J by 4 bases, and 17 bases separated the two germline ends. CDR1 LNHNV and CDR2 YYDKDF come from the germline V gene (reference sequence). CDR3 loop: CATSRVGHSLGGANVLTF. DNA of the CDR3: TGTGCCACCAGCAGAGTTGGACATTCCCTGGGAGGGGCCAACGTCCTGACTTTC.

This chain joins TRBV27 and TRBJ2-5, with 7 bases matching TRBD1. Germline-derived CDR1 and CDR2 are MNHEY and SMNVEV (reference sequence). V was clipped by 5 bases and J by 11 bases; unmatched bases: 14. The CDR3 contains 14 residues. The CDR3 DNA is TGTGCCAGCAGTCTCGGTAGGGGGCAGTATGAGCAGTACTTC. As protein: CASSLGRGQYEQYF.

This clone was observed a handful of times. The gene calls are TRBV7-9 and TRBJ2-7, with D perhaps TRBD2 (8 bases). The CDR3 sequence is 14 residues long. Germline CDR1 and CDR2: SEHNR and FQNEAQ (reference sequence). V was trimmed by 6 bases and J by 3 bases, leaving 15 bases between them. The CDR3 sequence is CASSSGTVNYEQYF. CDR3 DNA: TGTGCCAGCAGTAGCGGGACAGTAAACTACGAGCAGTACTTC.

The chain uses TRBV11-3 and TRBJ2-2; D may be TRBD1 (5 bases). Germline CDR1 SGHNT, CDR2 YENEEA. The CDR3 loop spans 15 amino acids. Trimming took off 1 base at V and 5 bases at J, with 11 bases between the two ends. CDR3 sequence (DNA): TGTGCCAGCAGCTTAGGCAGGGCGTTGACCGGGGAGCTGTTTTTT. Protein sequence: CASSLGRALTGELFF. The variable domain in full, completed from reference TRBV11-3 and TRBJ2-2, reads EAGVVQSPRYKIIEKKQPVAFWCNPISGHNTLYWYLQNLGQGPELLIRYENEEAVDDSQLPKDRFSAERLKGVDSTLKIQPAELGDSAVYLCASSLGRALTGELFFGEGSRLTVL.

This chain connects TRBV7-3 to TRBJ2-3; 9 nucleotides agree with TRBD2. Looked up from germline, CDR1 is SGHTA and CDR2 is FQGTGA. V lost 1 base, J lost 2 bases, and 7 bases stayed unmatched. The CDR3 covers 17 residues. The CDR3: CASSLIFRTSVTDTQYF. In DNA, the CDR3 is TGTGCCAGCAGCTTAATTTTTAGGACTAGCGTCACAGATACGCAGTATTTT.